This entry is about one T cell receptor beta chain. The CDR3 sequence is 14 residues long. CDR1 SNHLY and CDR2 FYNNEI come from the germline V gene. V was clipped by 2 bases and J by 5 bases, with 11 bases between them. The data were taken from a study of blood T cell repertoires in COVID-19. Study at large: Spain, Italy and the United States supplied samples that represented acute and convalescent COVID-19. Sources were T cells, B-cell-depleted T cells, or PBMCs; the material itself was cDNA or gDNA.

Per the study methods: From reference gene primer amplification, estimates of nucleated cell counts were derived. Repertoires were generated with immunoSEQ multiplex PCR, while TCRdb's copy carries only in-frame clones and drops some. The D gene and trimming were derived from the DNA, and the V and J assignments and clone size from that table. The sample records about 140,000 clones, around 80% being singletons. This clonotype was obtained from a man aged 55 to 70 with acute or convalescent COVID-19. The gene calls are TRBV2 and TRBJ2-3; a weak D match, TRBD1 (6 bases). Sample: peripheral blood. The CDR3 loop reads CASSERTEGDTQYF. The CDR3 bases are TGTGCCAGCAGTGAACGGACAGAGGGAGATACGCAGTATTTT.